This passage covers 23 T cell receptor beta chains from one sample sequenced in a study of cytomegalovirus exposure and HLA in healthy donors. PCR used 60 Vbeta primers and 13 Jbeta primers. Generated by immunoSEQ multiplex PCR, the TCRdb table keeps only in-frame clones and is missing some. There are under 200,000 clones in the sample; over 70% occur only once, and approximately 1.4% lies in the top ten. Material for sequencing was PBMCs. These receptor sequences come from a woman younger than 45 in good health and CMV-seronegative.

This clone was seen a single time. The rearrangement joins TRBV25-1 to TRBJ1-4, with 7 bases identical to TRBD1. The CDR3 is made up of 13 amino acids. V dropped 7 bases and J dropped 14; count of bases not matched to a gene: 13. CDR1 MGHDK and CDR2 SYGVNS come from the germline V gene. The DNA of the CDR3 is TGTGCCAGCACGGGGACAGAAAGGCAAAGCCTGTTTTTT. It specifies CASTGTERQSLFF. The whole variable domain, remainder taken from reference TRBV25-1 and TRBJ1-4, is EADIYQTPRYLVIGTGKKITLECSQTMGHDKMYWYQQDPGMELHLIHYSYGVNSTEKGDLSSESTVSRIRTEHFPLTLESARPSHTSQYLCASTGTERQSLFFGSGTQLSVL.

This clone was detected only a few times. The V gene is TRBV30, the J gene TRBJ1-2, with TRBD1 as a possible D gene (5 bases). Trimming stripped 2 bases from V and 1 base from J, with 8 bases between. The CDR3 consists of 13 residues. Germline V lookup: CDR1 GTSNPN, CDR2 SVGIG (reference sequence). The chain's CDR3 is CAWSPGGNYGYTF. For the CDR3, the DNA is TGTGCCTGGAGTCCGGGGGGTAACTATGGCTACACCTTC.

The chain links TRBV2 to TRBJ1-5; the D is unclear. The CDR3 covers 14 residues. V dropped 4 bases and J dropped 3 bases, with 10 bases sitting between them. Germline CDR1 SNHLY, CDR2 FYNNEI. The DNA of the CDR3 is TGTGCCAGCAGTGCACTGTTCATCAATCAGCCCCAGCATTTT. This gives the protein CASSALFINQPQHF.

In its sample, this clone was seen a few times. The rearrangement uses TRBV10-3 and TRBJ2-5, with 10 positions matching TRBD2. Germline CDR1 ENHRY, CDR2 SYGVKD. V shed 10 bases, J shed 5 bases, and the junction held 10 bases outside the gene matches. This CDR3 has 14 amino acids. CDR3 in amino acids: CATTNLAGDETQYF. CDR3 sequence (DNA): TGTGCCACAACGAATCTAGCGGGGGACGAGACCCAGTACTTC.

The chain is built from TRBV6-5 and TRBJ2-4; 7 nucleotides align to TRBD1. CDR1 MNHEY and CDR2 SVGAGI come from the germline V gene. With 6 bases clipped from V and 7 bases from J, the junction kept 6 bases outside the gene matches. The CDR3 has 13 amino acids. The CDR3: CASSPTGINIQYF. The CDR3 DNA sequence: TGTGCCAGCAGCCCGACAGGGATTAACATTCAGTACTTC.

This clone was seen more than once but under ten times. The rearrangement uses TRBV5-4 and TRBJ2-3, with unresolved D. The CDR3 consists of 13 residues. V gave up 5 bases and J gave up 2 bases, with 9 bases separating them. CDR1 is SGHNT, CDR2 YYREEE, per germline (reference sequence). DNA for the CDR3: TGTGCCAGCAGGGAGAGAATCACAGATACGCAGTATTTT. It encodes CASRERITDTQYF.

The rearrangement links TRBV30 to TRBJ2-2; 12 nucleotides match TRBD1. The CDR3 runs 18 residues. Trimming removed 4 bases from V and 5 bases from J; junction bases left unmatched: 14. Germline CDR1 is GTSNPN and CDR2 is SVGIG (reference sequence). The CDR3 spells CAWKSLRGQGAGTGELFF. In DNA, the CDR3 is TGTGCCTGGAAGAGTCTTAGGGGACAGGGGGCTGGTACCGGGGAGCTGTTTTTT.

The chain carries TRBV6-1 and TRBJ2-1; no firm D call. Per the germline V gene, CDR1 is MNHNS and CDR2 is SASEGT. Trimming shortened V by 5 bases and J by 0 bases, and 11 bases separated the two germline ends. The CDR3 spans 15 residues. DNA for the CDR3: TGTGCCAGCAGTAGTACACGCGGCTCCTACAATGAGCAGTTCTTC. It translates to CASSSTRGSYNEQFF.

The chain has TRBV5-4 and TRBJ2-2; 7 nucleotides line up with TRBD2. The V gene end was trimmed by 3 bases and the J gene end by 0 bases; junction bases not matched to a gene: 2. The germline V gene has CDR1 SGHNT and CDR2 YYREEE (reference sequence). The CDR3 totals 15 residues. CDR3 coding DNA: TGTGCCAGCAGCTGGGGGGGGGCGAACACCGGGGAGCTGTTTTTT. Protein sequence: CASSWGGANTGELFF.

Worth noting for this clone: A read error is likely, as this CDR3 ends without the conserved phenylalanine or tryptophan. The DNA of the CDR3 is TGTGCCAGCAGCTTAGGTCAGGAGGCTTCACCCCTCCACCTT. This codes for CASSLGQEASPLHL. The rearrangement joins TRBV5-4 to TRBJ1-6; D remains unclear. The V gene lost 2 bases and the J gene lost 9 bases, with 12 bases spanning the gap. The V gene's germline CDR1 is SGHNT and CDR2 YYREEE (reference sequence). The CDR3 loop spans 14 amino acids.

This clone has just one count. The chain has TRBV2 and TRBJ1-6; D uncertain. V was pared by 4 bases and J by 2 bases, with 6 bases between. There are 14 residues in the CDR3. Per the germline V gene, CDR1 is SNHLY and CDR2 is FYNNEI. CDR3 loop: CASSASPYNSPLHF. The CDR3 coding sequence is TGTGCCAGCAGTGCTTCCCCCTATAATTCACCCCTCCACTTT.

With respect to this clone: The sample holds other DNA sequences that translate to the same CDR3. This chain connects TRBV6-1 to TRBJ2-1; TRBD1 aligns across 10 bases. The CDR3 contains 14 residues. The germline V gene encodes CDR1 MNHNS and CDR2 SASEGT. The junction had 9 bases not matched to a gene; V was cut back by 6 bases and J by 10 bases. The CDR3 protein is CASSDRGRIDEQFF. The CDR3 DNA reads TGTGCCAGCAGCGACAGGGGGCGTATCGACGAGCAGTTCTTC.

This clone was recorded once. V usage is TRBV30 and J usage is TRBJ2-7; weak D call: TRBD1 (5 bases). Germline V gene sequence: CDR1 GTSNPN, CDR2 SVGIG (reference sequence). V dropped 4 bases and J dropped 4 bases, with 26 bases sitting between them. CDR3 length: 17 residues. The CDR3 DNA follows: TGTGCCTGGAAACGTAAGCAGGGAAATATTGGAAGGTACGAGCAGTACTTC. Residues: CAWKRKQGNIGRYEQYF.

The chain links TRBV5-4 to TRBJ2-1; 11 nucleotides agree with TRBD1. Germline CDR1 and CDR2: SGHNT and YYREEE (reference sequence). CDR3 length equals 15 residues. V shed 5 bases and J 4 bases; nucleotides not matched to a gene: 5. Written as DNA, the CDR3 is TGTGCCAGCAGACCTGGGACAGGGGGTTACAATGAGCAGTTCTTC. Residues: CASRPGTGGYNEQFF. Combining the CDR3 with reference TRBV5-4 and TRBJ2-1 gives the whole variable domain ETGVTQSPTHLIKTRGQQVTLRCSSQSGHNTVSWYQQALGQGPQFIFQYYREEENGRGNFPPRFSGLQFPNYSSELNVNALELDDSALYLCASRPGTGGYNEQFFGPGTRLTVL.

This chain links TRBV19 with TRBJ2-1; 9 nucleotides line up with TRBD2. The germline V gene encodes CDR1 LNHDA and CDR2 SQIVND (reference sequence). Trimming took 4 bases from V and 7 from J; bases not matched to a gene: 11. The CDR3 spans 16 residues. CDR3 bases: TGTGCCAGTAGTAGAAATGCGGGCGGGGGGGGGAATGAGCAGTTCTTC. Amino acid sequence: CASSRNAGGGGNEQFF.

The CDR3 DNA follows: TGTGCCAGCAGCTTAAGGGGGACAGGATCCTACGAGCAGTACTTC. Translated: CASSLRGTGSYEQYF. This sequence joins TRBV7-2 and TRBJ2-7, with 8 nucleotides matching TRBD1. Germline values: CDR1 SGHTA, CDR2 FQGNSA. This CDR3 is 15 amino acids long. With 2 bases clipped from V and 1 base from J, the junction kept 4 bases outside the gene matches.

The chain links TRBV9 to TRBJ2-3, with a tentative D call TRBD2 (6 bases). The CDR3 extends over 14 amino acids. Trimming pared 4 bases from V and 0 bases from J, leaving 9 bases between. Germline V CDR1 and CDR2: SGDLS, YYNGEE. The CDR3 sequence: CASSPGTSTDTQYF. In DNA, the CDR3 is TGTGCCAGCAGCCCAGGGACTAGCACAGATACGCAGTATTTT.

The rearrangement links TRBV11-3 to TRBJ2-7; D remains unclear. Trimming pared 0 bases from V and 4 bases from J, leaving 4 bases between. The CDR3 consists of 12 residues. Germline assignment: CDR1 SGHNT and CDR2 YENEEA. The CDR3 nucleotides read TGTGCCAGCAGCTTAGATCGGTACGAGCAGTACTTC. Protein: CASSLDRYEQYF.

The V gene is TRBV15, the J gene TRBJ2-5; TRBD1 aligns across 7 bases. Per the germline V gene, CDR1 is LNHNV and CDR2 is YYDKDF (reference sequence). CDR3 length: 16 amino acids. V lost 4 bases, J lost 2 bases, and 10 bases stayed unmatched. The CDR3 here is CATSTSAGTAQETQYF. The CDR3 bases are TGTGCCACCAGCACTTCCGCCGGGACAGCACAAGAGACCCAGTACTTC.

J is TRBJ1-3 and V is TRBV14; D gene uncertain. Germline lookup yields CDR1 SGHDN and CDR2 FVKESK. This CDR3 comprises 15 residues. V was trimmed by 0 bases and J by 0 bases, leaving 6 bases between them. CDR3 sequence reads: CASSQDTSSGNTIYF. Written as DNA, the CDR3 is TGTGCCAGCAGCCAAGATACTAGCTCTGGAAACACCATATATTTT.

This CDR3 is CASSPDLGGSYNEQFF. CDR3 nucleotide sequence: TGTGCCAGTAGTCCCGACCTGGGGGGCTCCTACAATGAGCAGTTCTTC. The chain couples TRBV19 to TRBJ2-1; D may be TRBD2 (6 bases). There are 16 residues in the CDR3. Germline V gives CDR1 LNHDA, CDR2 SQIVND (reference sequence). V lost 5 bases and J lost 0, with 14 bases in between.

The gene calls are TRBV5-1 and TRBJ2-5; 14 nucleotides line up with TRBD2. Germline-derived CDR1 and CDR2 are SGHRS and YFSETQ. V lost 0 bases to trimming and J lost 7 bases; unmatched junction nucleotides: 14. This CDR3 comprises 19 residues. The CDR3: CASSLAGTSGRIAGGTQYF. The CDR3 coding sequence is TGCGCCAGCAGCTTGGCCGGGACTAGCGGGAGAATAGCCGGGGGGACCCAGTACTTC.

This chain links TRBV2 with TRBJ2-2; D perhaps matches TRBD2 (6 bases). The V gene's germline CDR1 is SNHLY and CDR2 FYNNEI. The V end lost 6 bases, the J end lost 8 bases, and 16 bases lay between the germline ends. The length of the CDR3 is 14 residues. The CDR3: CASRPSGVGGELFF. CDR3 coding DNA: TGTGCCAGCAGACCCTCGGGGGTAGGTGGGGAGCTGTTTTTT.